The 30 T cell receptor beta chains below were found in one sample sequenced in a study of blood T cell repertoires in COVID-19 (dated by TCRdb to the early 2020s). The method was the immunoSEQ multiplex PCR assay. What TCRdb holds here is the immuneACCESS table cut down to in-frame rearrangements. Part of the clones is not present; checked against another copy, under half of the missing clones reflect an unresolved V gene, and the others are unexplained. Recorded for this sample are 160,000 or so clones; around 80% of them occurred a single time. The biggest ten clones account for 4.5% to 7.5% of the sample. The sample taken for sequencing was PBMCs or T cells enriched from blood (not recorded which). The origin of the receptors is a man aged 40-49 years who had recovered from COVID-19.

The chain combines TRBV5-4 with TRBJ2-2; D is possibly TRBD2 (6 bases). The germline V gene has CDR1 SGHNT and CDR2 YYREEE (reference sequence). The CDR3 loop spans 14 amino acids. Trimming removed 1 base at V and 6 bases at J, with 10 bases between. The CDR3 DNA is TGTGCCAGCAGCTTGACGGGGGAAGCCGGGGAGCTGTTTTTT. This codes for CASSLTGEAGELFF.

The CDR3 DNA is TGTGCCAGCAGCCAGGACAGATTGACCGTAGAGCAGTACGTC. Protein: CASSQDRLTVEQYV. This sequence joins TRBV6-5 and TRBJ2-7; a possible D gene is TRBD1 (6 bases). Trimming left V 6 bases short and J 7 bases short, with 19 bases between. The CDR3 length is 14 residues. Germline loops: CDR1 MNHEY, CDR2 SVGAGI.

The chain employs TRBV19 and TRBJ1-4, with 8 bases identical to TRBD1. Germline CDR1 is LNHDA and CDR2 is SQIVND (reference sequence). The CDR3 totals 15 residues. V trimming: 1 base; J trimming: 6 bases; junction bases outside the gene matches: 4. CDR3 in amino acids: CASSIGDRRHEKLFF. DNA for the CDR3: TGTGCCAGTAGTATAGGGGACAGGCGGCATGAAAAACTGTTTTTT.

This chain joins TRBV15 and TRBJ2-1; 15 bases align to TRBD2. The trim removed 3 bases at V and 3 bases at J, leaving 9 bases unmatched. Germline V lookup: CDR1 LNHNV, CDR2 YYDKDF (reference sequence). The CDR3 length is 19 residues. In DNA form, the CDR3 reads TGTGCCACCAGCAGGGGGAGGGGACTAGCGGGGGGAAACTACAATGAGCAGTTCTTC. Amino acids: CATSRGRGLAGGNYNEQFF.

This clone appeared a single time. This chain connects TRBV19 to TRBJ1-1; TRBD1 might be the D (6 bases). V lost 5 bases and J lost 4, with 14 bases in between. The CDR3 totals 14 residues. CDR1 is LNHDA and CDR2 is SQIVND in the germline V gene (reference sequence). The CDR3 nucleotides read TGTGCCAGTAGTCAGGGGTTTGAGGGCACTGAAGCTTTCTTT. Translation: CASSQGFEGTEAFF.

The CDR3 sequence: CASSVRLGSNEKLFF. The CDR3 nucleotides are TGTGCCAGCAGTGTGAGGCTTGGGTCTAATGAAAAACTGTTTTTT. The J gene is TRBJ1-4, the V gene TRBV2; no clear D gene. The germline gives CDR1 SNHLY, CDR2 FYNNEI. The length of the CDR3 is 15 residues. V was trimmed by 4 bases and J by 3 bases, leaving 12 bases between them.

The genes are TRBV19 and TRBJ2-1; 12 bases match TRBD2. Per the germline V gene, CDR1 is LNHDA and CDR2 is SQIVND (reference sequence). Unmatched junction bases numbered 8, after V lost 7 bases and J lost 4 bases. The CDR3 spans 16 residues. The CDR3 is CASTRSSGGAYNEQFF. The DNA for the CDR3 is TGTGCCAGTACCCGATCTAGCGGGGGGGCTTACAATGAGCAGTTCTTC.

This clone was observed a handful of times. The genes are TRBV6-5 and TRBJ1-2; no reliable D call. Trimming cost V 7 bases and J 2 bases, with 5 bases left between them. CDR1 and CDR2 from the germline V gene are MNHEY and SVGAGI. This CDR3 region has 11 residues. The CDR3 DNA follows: TGTGCCAGCACTCCGAACTATGGCTACACCTTC. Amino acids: CASTPNYGYTF.

This CDR3 is CASSLGLVGGTGELFF. DNA for the CDR3: TGTGCCAGCAGCTTAGGATTAGTAGGGGGAACTGGGGAGCTGTTTTTT. This chain joins TRBV7-2 and TRBJ2-2, with D maybe TRBD1 (6 bases). CDR1 SGHTA and CDR2 FQGNSA come from the germline V gene. Trimming removed 1 base at V and 8 bases at J, with 17 bases between. This CDR3 is built from 16 residues.

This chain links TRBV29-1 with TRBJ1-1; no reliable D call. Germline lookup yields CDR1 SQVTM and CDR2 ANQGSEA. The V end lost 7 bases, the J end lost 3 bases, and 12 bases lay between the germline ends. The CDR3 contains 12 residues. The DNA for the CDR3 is TGCAGCGCGCGGACTTGGGACACTGAAGCTTTCTTT. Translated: CSARTWDTEAFF.

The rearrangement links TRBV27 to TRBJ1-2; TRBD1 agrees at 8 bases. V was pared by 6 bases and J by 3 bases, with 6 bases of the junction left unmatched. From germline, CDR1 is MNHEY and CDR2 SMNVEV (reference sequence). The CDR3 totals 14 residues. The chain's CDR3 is CASSTSTGDYGYTF. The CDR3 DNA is TGTGCCAGCAGCACCTCGACAGGGGACTATGGCTACACCTTC.

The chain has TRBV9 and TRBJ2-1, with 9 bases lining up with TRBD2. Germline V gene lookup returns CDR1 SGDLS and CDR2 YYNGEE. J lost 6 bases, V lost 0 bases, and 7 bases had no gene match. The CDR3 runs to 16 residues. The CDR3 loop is CASSVDPGLARNEQFF. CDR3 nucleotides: TGTGCCAGCAGCGTAGACCCAGGACTAGCGCGCAATGAGCAGTTCTTC.

The CDR3, as DNA: TGTGCCAGCAGCCAATGGACAGGGGAAGAGAATGGCTACACCTTC. Amino acids: CASSQWTGEENGYTF. This sequence joins TRBV3-1 (or the pseudogene TRBV3-2) and TRBJ1-2; TRBD1 agrees at 9 bases. The CDR3 loop spans 15 amino acids. Germline V gene sequence: CDR1 LGHDT, CDR2 YNNKEL (reference sequence). V lost 2 bases and J lost 6; bases outside the gene matches: 7.

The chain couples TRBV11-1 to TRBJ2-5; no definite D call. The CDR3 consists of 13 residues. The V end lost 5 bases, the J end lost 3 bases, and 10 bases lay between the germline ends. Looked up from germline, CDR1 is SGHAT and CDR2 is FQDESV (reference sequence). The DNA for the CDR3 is TGTGCCAGCAGCCGATCTAGAGAAGAGACCCAGTACTTC. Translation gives CASSRSREETQYF.

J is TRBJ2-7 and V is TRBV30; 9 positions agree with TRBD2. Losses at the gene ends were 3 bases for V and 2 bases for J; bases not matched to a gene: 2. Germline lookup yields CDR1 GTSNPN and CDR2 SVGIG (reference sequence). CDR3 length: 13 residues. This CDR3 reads CAWRTSGAYEQYF. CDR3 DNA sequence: TGTGCCTGGAGGACTAGCGGAGCCTACGAGCAGTACTTC.

The CDR3: CAVSPGFGTGELFF. The DNA of the CDR3 is TGTGCCGTATCCCCGGGGTTTGGCACCGGGGAGCTGTTTTTT. V and J are TRBV6-5 and TRBJ2-2; maybe TRBD2 (5 bases). There are 14 residues in the CDR3. Looked up from germline, CDR1 is MNHEY and CDR2 is SVGAGI. V lost 11 bases and J lost 4, with 17 bases in between.

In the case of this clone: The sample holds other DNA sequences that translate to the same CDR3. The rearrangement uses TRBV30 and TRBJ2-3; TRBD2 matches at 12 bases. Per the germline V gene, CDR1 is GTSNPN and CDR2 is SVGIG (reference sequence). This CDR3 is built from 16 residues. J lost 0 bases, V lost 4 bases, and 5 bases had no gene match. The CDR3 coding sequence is TGTGCCTGGACGGGACTAGCGGGTTCTAGCACAGATACGCAGTATTTT. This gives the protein CAWTGLAGSSTDTQYF. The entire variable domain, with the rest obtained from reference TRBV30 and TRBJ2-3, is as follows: SQTIHQWPATLVQPVGSPLSLECTVEGTSNPNLYWYRQAAGRGLQLLFYSVGIGQISSEVPQNLSASRPQDRQFILSSKKLLLSDSGFYLCAWTGLAGSSTDTQYFGPGTRLTVL.

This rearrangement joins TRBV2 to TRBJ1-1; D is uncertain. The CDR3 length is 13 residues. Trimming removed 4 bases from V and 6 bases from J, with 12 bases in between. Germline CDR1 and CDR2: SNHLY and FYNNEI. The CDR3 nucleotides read TGTGCCAGCAGTGCCTGGGCCCGGCCTGAAGCTTTCTTT. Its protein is CASSAWARPEAFF.

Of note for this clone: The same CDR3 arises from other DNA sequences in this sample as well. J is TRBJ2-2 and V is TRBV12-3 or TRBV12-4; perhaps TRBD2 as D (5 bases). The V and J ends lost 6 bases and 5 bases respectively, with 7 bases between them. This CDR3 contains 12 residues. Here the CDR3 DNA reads TGTGCCAGCAGCCGGGGAACCGGGGAGCTGTTTTTT. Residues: CASSRGTGELFF.

This CDR3 reads CASSFGRGGLETQYF. The CDR3 DNA follows: TGCGCCAGCAGCTTTGGGCGGGGGGGCCTGGAGACCCAGTACTTC. The chain links TRBV5-1 to TRBJ2-5, with 9 bases matching TRBD2. The CDR3 is 15 amino acids. Trimming took 2 bases from V and 5 from J; bases not matched to a gene: 7. Germline V CDR1 and CDR2: SGHRS, YFSETQ.

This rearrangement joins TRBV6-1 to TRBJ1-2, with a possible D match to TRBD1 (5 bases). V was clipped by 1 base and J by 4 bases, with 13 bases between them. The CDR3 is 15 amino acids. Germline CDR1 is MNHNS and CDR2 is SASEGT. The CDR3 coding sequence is TGTGCCAGCAGTGAAGGCAGGACACCCGCCTATGGCTACACCTTC. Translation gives CASSEGRTPAYGYTF.

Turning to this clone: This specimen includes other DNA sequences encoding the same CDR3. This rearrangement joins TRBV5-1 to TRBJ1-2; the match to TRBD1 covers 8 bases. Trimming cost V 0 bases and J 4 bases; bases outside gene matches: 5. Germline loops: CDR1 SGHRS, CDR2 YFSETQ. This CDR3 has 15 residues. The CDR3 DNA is TGCGCCAGCAGCTTGGACCAGGGGGCGGGCTATGGCTACACCTTC. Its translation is CASSLDQGAGYGYTF.

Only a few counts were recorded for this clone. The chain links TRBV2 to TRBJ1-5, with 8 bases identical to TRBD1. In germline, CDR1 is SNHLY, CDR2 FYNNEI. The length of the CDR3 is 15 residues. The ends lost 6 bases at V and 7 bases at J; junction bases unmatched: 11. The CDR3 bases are TGTGCCAGCAGGGGGGGACAGGCCCTCGGGCAGCCCCAGCATTTT. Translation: CASRGGQALGQPQHF. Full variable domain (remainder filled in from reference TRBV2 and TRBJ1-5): EPEVTQTPSHQVTQMGQEVILRCVPISNHLYFYWYRQILGQKVEFLVSFYNNEISEKSEIFDDQFSVERPDGSNFTLKIRSTKLEDSAMYFCASRGGQALGQPQHFGDGTRLSIL.

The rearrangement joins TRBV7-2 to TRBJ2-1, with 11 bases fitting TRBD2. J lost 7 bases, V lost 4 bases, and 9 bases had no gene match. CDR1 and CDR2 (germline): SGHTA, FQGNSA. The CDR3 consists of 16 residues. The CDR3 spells CASSSRSGGALNEQFF. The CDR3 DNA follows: TGTGCCAGCAGCTCCCGTAGCGGGGGGGCCTTGAATGAGCAGTTCTTC. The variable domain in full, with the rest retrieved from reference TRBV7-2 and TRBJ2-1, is GAGVSQSPSNKVTEKGKDVELRCDPISGHTALYWYRQSLGQGLEFLIYFQGNSAPDKSGLPSDRFSAERTGGSVSTLTIQRTQQEDSAVYLCASSSRSGGALNEQFFGPGTRLTVL.

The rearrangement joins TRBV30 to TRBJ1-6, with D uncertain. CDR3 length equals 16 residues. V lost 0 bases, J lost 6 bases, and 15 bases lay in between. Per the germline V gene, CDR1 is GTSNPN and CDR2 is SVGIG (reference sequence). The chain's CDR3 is CAWSVGSPGINSPLHF. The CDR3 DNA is TGTGCCTGGAGTGTAGGAAGCCCGGGGATTAATTCACCCCTCCACTTT.

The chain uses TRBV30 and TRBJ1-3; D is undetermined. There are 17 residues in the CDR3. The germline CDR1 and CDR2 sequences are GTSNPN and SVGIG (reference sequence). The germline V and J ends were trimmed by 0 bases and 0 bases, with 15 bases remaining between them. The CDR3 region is CAWSVVTSDFSGNTIYF. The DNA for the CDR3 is TGTGCCTGGAGTGTTGTAACCTCAGACTTCTCTGGAAACACCATATATTTT. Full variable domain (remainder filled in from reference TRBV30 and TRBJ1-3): SQTIHQWPATLVQPVGSPLSLECTVEGTSNPNLYWYRQAAGRGLQLLFYSVGIGQISSEVPQNLSASRPQDRQFILSSKKLLLSDSGFYLCAWSVVTSDFSGNTIYFGEGSWLTVV.

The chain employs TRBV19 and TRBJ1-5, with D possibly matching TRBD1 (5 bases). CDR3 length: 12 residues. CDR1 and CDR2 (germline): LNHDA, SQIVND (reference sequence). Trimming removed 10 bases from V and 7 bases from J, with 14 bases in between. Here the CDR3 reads CATQVPWQPQHF. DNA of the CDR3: TGTGCCACACAGGTCCCTTGGCAGCCCCAGCATTTT. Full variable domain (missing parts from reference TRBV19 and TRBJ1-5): DGGITQSPKYLFRKEGQNVTLSCEQNLNHDAMYWYRQDPGQGLRLIYYSQIVNDFQKGDIAEGYSVSREKKESFPLTVTSAQKNPTAFYLCATQVPWQPQHFGDGTRLSIL.

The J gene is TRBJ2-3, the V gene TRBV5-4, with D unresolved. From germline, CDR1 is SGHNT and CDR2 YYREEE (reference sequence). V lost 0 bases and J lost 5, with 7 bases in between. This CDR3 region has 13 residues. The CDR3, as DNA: TGTGCCAGCAGCTTGGTCTCAGAAGATACGCAGTATTTT. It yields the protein CASSLVSEDTQYF. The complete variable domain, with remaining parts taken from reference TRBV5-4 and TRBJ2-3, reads ETGVTQSPTHLIKTRGQQVTLRCSSQSGHNTVSWYQQALGQGPQFIFQYYREEENGRGNFPPRFSGLQFPNYSSELNVNALELDDSALYLCASSLVSEDTQYFGPGTRLTVL.

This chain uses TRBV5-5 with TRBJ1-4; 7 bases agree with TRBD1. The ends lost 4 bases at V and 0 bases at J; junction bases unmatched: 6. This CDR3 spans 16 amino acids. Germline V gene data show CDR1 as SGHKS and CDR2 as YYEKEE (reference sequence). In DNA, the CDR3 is TGTGCCAGCAGCGGGCCCGGGACAGCAACTAATGAAAAACTGTTTTTT. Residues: CASSGPGTATNEKLFF.

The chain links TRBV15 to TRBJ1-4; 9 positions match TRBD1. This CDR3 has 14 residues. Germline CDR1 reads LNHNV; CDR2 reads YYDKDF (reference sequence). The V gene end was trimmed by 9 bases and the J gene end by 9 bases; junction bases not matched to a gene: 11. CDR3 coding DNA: TGTGCCACTGCCTCCCGGGACAGGGTTAAAAAACTGTTTTTT. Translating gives CATASRDRVKKLFF. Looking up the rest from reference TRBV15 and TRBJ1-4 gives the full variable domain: DAMVIQNPRYQVTQFGKPVTLSCSQTLNHNVMYWYQQKSSQAPKLLFHYYDKDFNNEADTPDNFQSRRPNTSFCFLDIRSPGLGDTAMYLCATASRDRVKKLFFGSGTQLSVL.